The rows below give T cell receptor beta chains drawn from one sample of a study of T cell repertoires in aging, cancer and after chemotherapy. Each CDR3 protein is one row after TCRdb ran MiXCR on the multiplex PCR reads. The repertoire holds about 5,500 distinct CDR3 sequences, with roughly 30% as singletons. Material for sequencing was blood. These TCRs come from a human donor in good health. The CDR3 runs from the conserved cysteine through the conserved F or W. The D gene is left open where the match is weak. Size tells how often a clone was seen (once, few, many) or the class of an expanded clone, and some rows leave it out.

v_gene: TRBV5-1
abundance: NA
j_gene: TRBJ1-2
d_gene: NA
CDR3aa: CASTISAGQGNRGYTF
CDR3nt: TGCGCCAGCACAATCTCCGCGGGGCAGGGTAATAGAGGCTACACCTTC

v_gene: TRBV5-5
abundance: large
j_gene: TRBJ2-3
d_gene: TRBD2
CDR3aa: CASSFRQGEGLANDTQYF
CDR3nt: TGTGCCAGCAGCTTTAGACAGGGAGAGGGACTAGCCAATGATACGCAGTATTTT

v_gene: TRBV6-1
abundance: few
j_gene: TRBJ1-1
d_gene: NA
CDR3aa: CASSDPAVRHINTEAFF
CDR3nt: TGTGCCAGCAGTGACCCCGCAGTGAGACACATAAACACTGAAGCTTTCTTT

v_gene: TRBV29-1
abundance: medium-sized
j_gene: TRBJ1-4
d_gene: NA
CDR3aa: CSVGAQGNNEKLFF
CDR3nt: TGCAGCGTTGGAGCCCAGGGAAATAATGAAAAACTGTTTTTT

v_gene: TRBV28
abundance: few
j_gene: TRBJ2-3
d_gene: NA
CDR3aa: CASSPRGRGRDTQYF
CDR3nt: TGTGCCAGCAGTCCCCGCGGCAGGGGAAGAGATACGCAGTATTTT

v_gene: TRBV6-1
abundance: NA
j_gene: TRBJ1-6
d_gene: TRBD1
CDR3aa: CASRGRDRGHNSPLHF
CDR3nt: TGTGCCAGCAGGGGGAGGGACAGGGGTCATAATTCACCCCTCCACTTT

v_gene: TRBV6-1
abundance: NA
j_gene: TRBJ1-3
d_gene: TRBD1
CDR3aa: CASVLRGQTGNTIYF
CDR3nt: TGTGCCTCTGTCCTCCGGGGACAGACTGGAAACACCATATATTTT

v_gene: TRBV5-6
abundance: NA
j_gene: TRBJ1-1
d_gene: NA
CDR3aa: CASSFFSGVEAFF
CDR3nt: TGTGCCAGCAGCTTTTTCTCAGGGGTTGAAGCTTTCTTT

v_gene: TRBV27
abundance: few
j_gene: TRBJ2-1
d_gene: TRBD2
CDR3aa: CASSFGARGGSYNEQFF
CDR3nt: TGTGCCAGCAGTTTTGGAGCGCGGGGGGGCTCCTACAATGAGCAGTTCTTC

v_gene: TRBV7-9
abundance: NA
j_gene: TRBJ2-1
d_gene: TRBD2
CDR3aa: CASSSGSGRYEQFF
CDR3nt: TGTGCCAGCAGCTCCGGTAGCGGGAGGTATGAGCAGTTCTTC

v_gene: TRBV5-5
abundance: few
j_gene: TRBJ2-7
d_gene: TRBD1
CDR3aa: CASSLEGTGGYEQYF
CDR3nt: TGTGCCAGCAGCTTGGAAGGGACAGGGGGCTACGAGCAGTACTTC

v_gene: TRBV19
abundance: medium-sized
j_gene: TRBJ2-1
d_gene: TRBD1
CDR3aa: CASSSRQGLNNEQFF
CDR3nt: TGTGCCAGTAGCTCCAGACAGGGTCTAAACAATGAGCAGTTCTTC

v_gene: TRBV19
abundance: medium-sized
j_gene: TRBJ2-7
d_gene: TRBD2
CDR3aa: CASRTSGSYEQYF
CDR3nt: TGTGCCAGTAGGACTAGCGGGAGCTACGAGCAGTACTTC

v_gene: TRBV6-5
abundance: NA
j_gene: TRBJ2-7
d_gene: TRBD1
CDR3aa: CASSYEDGQEQYF
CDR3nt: TGTGCCAGCAGTTACGAAGATGGACAGGAACAGTACTTC

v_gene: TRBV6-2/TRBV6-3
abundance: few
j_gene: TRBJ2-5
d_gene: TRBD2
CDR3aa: CASTHTAAGAKRTQYF
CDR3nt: TGTGCCAGCACCCACACGGCAGCGGGGGCTAAGAGAACCCAGTACTTC